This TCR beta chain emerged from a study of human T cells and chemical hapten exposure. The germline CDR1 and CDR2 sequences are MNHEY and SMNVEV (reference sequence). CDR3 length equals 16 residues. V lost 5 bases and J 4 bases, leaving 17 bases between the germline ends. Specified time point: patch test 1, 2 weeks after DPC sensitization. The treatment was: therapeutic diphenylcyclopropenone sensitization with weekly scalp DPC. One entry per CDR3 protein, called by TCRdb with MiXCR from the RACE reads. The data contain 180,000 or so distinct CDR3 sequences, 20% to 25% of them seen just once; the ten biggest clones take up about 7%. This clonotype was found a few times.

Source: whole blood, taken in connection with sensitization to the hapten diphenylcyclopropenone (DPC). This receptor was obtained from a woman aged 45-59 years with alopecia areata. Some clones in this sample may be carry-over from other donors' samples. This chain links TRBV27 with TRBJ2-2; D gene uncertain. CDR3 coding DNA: TGTGCCAGCAGTCCTAGGACGGGCGCGAGCACCGGGGAGCTGTTTTTT. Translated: CASSPRTGASTGELFF.